Here is one TCR beta chain with its context. Its antigen is currently unknown. The source of the sample is a study of metastatic and nonmetastatic thyroid tumors. For the study at large: It was across blood and tumor or nodule tissue from malignant and benign thyroid patients that repertoires were compared. Regarding the study as a whole: According to reports, the diversity of TCR beta was significantly higher in malignant thyroid tumors than in benign nodules, and this held in both blood and tumor samples.

All patients were treatment-naive before thyroid surgery. The germline V gene has CDR1 PRHDT and CDR2 FYEKMQ (reference sequence). The V segment lost 4 bases and the J segment 6 bases; nucleotides outside the gene matches: 11. This CDR3 contains 16 residues. Study processing details: Clinicopathological groups supplied CDR3 differences that were used to build a distant-metastasis classifier for papillary thyroid cancer. TCRdb used MiXCR to call clones anew from the PCR reads. These V and J calls rely on TCRdb rather than the paper's analysis. The sample contains 16,000 or so clones, 24% of which appear only once.

This TCR came from a male donor with papillary thyroid cancer or a benign thyroid nodule (not recorded which). Some clones in this sample may be carry-over from other donors' samples. This sequence joins TRBV13 and TRBJ1-2; 10 positions match TRBD1. Input material: tumor tissue. In nucleotides, the CDR3 is TGTGCCAGCAGCTCTCGACAGGGGGCGGCCTGGGATGGCTACACCTTC. Its protein product is CASSSRQGAAWDGYTF.